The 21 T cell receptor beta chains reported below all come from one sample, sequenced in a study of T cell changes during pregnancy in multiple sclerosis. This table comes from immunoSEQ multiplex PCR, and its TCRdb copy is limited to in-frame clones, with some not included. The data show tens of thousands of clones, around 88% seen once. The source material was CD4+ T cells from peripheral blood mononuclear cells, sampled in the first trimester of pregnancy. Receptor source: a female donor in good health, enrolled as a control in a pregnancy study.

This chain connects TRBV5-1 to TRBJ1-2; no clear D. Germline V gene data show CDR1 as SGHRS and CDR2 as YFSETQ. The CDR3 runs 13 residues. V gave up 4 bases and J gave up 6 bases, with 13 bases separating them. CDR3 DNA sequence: TGCGCCAGCAGCCCGGGCGGGTTGGATGGCTACACCTTC. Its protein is CASSPGGLDGYTF. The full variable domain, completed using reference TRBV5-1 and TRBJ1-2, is KAGVTQTPRYLIKTRGQQVTLSCSPISGHRSVSWYQQTPGQGLQFLFEYFSETQRNKGNFPGRFSGRQFSNSRSEMNVSTLELGDSALYLCASSPGGLDGYTFGSGTRLTVV.

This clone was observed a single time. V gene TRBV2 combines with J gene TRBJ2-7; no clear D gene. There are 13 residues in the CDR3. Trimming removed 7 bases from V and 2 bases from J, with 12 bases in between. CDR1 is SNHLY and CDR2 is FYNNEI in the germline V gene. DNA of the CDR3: TGTGCCAGCACCCTACCAGGTGCCTACGAGCAGTACTTC. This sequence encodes CASTLPGAYEQYF.

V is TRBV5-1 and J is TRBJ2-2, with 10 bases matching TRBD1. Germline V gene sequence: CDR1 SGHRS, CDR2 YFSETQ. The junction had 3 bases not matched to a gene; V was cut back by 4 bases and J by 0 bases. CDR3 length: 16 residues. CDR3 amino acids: CASSPGQGANTGELFF. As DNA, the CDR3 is TGCGCCAGCAGCCCAGGACAGGGGGCGAACACCGGGGAGCTGTTTTTT. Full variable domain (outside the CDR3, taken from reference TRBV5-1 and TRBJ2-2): KAGVTQTPRYLIKTRGQQVTLSCSPISGHRSVSWYQQTPGQGLQFLFEYFSETQRNKGNFPGRFSGRQFSNSRSEMNVSTLELGDSALYLCASSPGQGANTGELFFGEGSRLTVL.

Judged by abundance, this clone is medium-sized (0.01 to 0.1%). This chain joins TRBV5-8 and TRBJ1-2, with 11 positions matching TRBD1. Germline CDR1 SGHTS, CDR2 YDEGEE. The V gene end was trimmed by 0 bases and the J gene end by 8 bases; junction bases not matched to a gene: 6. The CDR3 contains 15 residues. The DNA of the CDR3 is TGTGCCAGCAGCTTGGGGCCGGGACAGGGGGAAGGCTACACCTTC. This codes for CASSLGPGQGEGYTF.

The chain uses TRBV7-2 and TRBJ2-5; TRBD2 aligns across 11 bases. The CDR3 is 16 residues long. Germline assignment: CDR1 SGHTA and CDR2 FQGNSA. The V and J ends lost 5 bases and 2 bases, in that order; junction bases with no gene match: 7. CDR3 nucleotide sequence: TGTGCCAGCAGCCTTACCCTAGCGGGGGGACAAGAGACCCAGTACTTC. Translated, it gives CASSLTLAGGQETQYF.

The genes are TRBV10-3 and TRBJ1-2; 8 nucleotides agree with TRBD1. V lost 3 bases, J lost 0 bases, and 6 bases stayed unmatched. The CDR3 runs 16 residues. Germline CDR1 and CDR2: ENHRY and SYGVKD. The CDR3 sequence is CAISDYRQGTNYGYTF. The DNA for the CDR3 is TGTGCCATCAGTGACTACAGACAGGGGACTAACTATGGCTACACCTTC.

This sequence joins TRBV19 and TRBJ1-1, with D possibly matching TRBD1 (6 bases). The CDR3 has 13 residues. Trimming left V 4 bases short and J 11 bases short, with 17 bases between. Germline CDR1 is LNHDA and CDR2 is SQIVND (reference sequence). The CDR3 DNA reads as TGTGCCAGTAGTACCTCGCCGGGACAATTGGCTTTCTTT. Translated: CASSTSPGQLAFF.

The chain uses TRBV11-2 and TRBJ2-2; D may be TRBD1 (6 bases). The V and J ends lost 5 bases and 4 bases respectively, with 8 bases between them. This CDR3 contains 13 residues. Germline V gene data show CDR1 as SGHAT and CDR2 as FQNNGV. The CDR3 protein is CASSRRGTGELFF. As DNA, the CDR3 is TGTGCCAGCAGCCGCAGGGGCACCGGGGAGCTGTTTTTT.

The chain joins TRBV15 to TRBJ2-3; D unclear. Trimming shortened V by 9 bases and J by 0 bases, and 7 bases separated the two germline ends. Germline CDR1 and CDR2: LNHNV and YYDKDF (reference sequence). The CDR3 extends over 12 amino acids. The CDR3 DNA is TGTGCCACGTCACATAGCACAGATACGCAGTATTTT. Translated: CATSHSTDTQYF.

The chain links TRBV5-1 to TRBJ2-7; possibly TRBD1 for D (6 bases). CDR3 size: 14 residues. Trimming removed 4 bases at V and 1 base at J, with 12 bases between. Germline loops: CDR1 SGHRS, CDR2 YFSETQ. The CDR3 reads CASSPRGGSYEQYF. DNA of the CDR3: TGCGCCAGCAGCCCCAGGGGTGGGTCCTACGAGCAGTACTTC.

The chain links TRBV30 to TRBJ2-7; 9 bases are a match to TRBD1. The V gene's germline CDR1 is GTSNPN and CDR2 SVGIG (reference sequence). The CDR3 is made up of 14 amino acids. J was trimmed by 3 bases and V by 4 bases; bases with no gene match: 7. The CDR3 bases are TGTGCCTGGATACCGGGACAGGGAGTCTACGAGCAGTACTTC. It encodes CAWIPGQGVYEQYF.

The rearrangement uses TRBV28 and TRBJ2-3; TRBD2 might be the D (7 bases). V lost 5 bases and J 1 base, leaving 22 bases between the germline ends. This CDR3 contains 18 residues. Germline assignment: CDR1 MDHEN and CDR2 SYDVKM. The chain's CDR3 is CASSPTVWGGQGTDTQYF. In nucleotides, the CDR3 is TGTGCCAGCAGTCCCACGGTCTGGGGGGGCCAGGGCACAGATACGCAGTATTTT.

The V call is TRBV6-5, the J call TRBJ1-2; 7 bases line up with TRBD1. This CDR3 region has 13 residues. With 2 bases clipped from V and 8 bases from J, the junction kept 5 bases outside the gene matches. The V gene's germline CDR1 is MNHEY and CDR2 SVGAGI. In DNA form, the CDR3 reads TGTGCCAGCAGTTACGGACAGGTTTACGGCTACACCTTC. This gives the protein CASSYGQVYGYTF.

The CDR3 DNA reads TGTGCCAGCAGTTACTCCATAGGGGAACTCTACGAGCAGTACTTC. It is translated as CASSYSIGELYEQYF. The rearrangement links TRBV6-6 to TRBJ2-7, with a weak D call TRBD1 (5 bases). CDR1 and CDR2 from the germline V gene are MNHNY and SVGAGI (reference sequence). The CDR3 length is 15 residues. Trimming left V 0 bases short and J 3 bases short, with 12 bases between.

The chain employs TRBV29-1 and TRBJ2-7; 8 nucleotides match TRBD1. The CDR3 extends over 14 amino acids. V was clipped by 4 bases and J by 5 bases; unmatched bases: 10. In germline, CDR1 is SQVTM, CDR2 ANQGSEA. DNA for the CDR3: TGCAGCGTTGTTTGGGGGGACAGGTGGGACGAGCAGTACTTC. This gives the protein CSVVWGDRWDEQYF.

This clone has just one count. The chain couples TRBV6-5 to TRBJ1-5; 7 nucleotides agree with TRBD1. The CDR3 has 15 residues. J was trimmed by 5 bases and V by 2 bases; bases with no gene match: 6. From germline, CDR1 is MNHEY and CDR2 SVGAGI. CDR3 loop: CASSYATGEDQPQHF. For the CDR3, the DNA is TGTGCCAGCAGTTACGCCACAGGGGAAGATCAGCCCCAGCATTTT.

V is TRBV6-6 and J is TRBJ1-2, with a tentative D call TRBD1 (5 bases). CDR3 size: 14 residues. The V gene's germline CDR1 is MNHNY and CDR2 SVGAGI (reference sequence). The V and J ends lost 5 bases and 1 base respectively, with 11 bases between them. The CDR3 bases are TGTGCCAGCAGTCCCGCGACAGTTAACTATGGCTACACCTTC. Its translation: CASSPATVNYGYTF.

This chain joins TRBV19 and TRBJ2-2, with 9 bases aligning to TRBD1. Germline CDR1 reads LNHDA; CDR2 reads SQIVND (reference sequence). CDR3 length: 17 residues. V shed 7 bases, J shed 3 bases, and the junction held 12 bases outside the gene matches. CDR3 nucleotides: TGTGCCAGTACCGCTGCCCCGGGACAGGGATACACCGGGGAGCTGTTTTTT. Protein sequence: CASTAAPGQGYTGELFF. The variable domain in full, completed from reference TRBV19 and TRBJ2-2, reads DGGITQSPKYLFRKEGQNVTLSCEQNLNHDAMYWYRQDPGQGLRLIYYSQIVNDFQKGDIAEGYSVSREKKESFPLTVTSAQKNPTAFYLCASTAAPGQGYTGELFFGEGSRLTVL.

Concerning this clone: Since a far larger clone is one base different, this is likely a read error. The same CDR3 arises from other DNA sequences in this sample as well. The CDR3 nucleotides read TGTGCCAGCAGCAGGACAGGGGGCACTGAAGCTTTCTTT. It encodes CASSRTGGTEAFF. The V gene is TRBV5-4, the J gene TRBJ1-1; 10 positions match TRBD1. V lost 4 bases and J lost 4; bases outside the gene matches: 1. This CDR3 spans 13 amino acids. Germline-derived CDR1 and CDR2 are SGHNT and YYREEE (reference sequence).

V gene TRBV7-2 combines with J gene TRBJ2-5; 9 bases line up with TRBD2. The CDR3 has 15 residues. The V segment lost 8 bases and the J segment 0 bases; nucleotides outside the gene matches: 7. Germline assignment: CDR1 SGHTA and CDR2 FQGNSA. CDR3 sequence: CASHTSGLNQETQYF. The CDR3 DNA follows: TGTGCCAGCCACACTAGCGGGCTAAACCAAGAGACCCAGTACTTC.

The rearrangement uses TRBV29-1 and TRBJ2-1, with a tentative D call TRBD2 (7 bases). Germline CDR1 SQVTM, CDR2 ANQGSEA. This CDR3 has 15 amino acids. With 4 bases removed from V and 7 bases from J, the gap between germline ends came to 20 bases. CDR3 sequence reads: CSVVPPGGRSNEQFF. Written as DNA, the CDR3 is TGCAGCGTTGTACCCCCGGGGGGCCGTAGTAATGAGCAGTTCTTC.